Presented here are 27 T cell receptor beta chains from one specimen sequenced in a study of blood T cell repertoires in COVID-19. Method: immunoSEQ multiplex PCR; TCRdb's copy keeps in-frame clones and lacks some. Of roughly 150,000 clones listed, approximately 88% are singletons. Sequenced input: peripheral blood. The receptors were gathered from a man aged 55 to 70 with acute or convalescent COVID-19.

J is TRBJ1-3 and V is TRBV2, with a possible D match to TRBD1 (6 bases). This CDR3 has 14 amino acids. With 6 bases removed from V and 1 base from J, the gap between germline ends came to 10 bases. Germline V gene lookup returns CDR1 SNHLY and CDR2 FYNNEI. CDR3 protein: CASRATGSGNTIYF. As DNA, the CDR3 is TGTGCCAGCAGGGCAACAGGGTCTGGAAACACCATATATTTT.

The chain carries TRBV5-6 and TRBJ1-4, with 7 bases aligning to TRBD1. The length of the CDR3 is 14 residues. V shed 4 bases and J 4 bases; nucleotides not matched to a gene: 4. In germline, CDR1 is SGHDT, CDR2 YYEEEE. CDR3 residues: CASSRQGFNEKLFF. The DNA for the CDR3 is TGTGCCAGCAGCCGACAGGGCTTTAATGAAAAACTGTTTTTT.

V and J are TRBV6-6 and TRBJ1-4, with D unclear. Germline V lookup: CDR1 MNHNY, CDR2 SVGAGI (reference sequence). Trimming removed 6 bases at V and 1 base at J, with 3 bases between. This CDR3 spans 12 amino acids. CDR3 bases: TGTGCCAGCAGCCAAACTAATGAAAAACTGTTTTTT. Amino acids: CASSQTNEKLFF.

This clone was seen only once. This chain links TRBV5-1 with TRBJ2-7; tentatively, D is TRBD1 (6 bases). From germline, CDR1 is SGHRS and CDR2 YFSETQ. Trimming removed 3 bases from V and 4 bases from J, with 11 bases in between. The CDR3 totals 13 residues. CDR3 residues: CASSSLRGYEQYF. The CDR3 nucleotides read TGCGCCAGCAGCTCTCTCAGGGGATACGAGCAGTACTTC.

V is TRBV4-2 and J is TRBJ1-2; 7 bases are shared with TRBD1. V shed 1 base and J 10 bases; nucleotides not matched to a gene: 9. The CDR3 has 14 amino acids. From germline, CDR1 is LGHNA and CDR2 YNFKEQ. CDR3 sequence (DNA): TGTGCCAGCAGCCAAGGAGGGACAGTGGTGGACTACACCTTC. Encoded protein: CASSQGGTVVDYTF.

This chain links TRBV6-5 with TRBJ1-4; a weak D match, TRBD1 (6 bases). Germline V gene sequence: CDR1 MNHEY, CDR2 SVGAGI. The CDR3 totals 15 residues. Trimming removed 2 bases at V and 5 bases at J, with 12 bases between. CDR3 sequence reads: CASSYTQRGNEKLFF. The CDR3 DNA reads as TGTGCCAGCAGTTACACACAGAGGGGGAATGAAAAACTGTTTTTT.

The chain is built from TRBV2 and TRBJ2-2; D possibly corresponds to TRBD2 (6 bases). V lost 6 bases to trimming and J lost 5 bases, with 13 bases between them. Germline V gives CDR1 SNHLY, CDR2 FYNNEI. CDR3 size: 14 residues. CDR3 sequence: CASRAAGTTGELFF. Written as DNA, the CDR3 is TGTGCCAGCAGGGCGGCAGGGACTACCGGGGAGCTGTTTTTT.

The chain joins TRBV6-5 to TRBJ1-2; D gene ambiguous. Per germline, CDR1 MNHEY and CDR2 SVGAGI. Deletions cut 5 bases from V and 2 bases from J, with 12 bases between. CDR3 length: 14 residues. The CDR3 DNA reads TGTGCCAGCAGTCCACCCGGCAGGAACTATGGCTACACCTTC. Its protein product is CASSPPGRNYGYTF.

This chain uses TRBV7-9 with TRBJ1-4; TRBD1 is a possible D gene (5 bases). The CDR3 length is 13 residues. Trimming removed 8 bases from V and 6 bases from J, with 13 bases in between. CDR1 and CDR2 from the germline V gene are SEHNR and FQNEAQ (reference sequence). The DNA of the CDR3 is TGTGCCAGCCACCCGGGGGTGGATGAAAAACTGTTTTTT. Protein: CASHPGVDEKLFF.

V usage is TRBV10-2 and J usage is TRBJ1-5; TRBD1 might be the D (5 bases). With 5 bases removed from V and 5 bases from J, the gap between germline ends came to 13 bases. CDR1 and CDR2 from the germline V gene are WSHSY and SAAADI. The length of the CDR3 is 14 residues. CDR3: CASSQGIQHQPQHF. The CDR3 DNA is TGCGCCAGCAGTCAGGGTATTCAGCATCAGCCCCAGCATTTT.

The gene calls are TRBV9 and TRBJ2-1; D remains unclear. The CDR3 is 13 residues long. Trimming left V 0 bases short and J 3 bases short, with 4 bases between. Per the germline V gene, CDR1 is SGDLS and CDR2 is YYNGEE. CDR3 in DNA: TGTGCCAGCAGCGTAGGCAGCTACAATGAGCAGTTCTTC. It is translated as CASSVGSYNEQFF.

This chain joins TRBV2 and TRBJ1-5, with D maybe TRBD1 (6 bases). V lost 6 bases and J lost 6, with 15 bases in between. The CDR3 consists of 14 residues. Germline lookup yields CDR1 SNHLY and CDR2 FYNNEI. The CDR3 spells CASSKGGGSQPQHF. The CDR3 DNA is TGTGCCAGCAGCAAAGGGGGGGGCAGTCAGCCCCAGCATTTT.

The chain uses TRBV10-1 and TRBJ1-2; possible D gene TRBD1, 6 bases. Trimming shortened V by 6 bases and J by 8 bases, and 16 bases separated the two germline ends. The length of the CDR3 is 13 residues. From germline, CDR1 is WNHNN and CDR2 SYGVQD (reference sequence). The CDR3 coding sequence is TGCGCCAGCAGCGCCTCAGGGGCGAAAGGCTACACCTTC. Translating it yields CASSASGAKGYTF.

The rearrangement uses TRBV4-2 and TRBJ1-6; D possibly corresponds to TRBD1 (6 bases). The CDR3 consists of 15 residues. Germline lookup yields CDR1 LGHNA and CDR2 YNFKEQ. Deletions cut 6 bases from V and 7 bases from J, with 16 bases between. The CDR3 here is CASRRPGQINSPLHF. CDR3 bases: TGTGCCAGCAGGCGTCCGGGACAAATAAATTCACCCCTCCACTTT.

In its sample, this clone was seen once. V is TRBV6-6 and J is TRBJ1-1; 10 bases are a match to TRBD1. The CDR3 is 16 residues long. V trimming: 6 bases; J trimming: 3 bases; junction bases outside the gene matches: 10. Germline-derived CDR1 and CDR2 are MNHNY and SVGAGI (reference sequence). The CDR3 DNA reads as TGTGCCAGCAGACCCCGGGACAGGGGCCAAGACACTGAAGCTTTCTTT. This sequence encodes CASRPRDRGQDTEAFF.

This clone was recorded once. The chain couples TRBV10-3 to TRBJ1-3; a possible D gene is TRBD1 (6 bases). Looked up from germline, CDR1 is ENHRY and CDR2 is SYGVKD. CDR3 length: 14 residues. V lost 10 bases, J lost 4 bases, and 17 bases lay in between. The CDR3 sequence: CATSQRQEGNTIYF. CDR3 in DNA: TGTGCCACCTCCCAAAGACAGGAGGGAAACACCATATATTTT.

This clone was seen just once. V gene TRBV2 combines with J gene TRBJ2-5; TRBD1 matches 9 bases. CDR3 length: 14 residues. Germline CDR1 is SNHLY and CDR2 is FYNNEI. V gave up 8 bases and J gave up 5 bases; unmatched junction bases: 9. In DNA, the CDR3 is TGTGCCAGCTCAAAACAGGGGGCGAGGGAGACCCAGTACTTC. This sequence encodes CASSKQGARETQYF.

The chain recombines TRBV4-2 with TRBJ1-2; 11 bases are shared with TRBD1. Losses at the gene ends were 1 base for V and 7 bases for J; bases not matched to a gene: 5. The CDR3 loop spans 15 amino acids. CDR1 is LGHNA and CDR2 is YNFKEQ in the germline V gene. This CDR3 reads CASSQGGTGGFGYTF. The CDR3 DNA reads TGTGCCAGCAGCCAAGGAGGGACAGGGGGTTTTGGCTACACCTTC.

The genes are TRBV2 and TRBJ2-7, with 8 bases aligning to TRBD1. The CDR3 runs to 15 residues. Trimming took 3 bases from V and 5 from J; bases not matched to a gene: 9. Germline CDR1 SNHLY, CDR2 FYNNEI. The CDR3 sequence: CASSELTGVGHEQYF. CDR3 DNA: TGTGCCAGCAGTGAGCTGACAGGGGTAGGCCACGAGCAGTACTTC.

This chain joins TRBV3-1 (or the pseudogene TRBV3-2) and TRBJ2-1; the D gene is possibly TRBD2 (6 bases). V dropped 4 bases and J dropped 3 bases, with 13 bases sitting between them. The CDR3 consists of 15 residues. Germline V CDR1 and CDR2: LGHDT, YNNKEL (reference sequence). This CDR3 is CASSPNPGDYNEQFF. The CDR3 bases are TGTGCCAGCAGCCCGAACCCGGGAGACTACAATGAGCAGTTCTTC.

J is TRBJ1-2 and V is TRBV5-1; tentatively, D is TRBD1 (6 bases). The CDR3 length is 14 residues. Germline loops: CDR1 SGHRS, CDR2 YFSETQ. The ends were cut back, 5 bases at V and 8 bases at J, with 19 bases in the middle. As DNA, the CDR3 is TGCGCCAGCAGTGCTGCCCAGGGGCTTAGGGGCTACACCTTC. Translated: CASSAAQGLRGYTF. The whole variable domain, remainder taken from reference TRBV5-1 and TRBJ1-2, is KAGVTQTPRYLIKTRGQQVTLSCSPISGHRSVSWYQQTPGQGLQFLFEYFSETQRNKGNFPGRFSGRQFSNSRSEMNVSTLELGDSALYLCASSAAQGLRGYTFGSGTRLTVV.

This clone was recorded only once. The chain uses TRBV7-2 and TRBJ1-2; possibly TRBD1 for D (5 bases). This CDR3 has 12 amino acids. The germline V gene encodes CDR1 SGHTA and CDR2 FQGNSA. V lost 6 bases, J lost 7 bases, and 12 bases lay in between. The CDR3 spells CASSPRVPGYTF. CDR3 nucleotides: TGTGCCAGCAGTCCCAGGGTACCTGGCTACACCTTC.

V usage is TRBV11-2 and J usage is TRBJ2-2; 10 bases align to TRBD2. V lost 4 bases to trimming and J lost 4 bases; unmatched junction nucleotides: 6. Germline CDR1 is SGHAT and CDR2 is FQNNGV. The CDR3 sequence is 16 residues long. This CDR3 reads CASSSLAGVGTGELFF. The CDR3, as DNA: TGTGCCAGCAGCTCTCTAGCGGGGGTCGGCACCGGGGAGCTGTTTTTT.

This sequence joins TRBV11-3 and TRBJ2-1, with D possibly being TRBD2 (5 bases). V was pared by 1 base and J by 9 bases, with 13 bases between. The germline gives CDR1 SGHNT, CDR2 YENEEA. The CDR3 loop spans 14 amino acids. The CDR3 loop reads CASSLGARAREQFF. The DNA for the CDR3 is TGTGCCAGCAGCTTAGGGGCGCGGGCGCGTGAGCAGTTCTTC.

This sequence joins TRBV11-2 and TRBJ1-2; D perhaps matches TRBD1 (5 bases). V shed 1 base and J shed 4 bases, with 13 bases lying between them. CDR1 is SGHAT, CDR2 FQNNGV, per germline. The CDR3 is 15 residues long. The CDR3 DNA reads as TGTGCCAGCAGCTTAGGGAGACAGCTTCTCTATGGCTACACCTTC. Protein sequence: CASSLGRQLLYGYTF.

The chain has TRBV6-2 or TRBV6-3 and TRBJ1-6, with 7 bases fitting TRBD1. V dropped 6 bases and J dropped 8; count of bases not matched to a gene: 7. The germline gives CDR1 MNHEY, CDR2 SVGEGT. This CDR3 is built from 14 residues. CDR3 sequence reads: CASSQNRGYSPLHF. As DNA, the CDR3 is TGTGCCAGCAGCCAGAACAGGGGATATTCACCCCTCCACTTT.

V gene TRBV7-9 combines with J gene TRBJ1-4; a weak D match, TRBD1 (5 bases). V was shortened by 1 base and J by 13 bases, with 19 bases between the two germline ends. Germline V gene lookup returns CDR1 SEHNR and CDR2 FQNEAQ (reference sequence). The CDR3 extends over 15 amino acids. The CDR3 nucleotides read TGTGCCAGCAGCTTAGAGGGGCCTTTTGTCGCCGGACTGTTTTTT. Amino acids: CASSLEGPFVAGLFF.